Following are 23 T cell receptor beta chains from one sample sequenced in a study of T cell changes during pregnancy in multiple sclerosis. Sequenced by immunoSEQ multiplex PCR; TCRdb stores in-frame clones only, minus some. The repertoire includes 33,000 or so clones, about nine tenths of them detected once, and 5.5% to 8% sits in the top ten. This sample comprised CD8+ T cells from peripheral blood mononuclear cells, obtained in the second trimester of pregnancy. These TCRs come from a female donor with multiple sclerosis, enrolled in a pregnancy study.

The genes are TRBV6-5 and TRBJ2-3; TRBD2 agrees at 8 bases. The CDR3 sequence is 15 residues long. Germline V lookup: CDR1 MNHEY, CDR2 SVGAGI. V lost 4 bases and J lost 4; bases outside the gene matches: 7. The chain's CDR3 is CASSSIAGHSDTQYF. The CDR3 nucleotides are TGTGCCAGCAGTTCCATAGCGGGACACTCAGATACGCAGTATTTT.

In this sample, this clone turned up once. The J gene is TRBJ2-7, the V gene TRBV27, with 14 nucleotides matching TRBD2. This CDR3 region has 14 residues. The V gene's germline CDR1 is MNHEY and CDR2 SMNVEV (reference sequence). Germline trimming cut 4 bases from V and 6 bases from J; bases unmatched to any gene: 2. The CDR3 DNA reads TGTGCCAGCAGTTACGGACTAGCGGGAGGCGAGCAGTACTTC. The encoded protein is CASSYGLAGGEQYF.

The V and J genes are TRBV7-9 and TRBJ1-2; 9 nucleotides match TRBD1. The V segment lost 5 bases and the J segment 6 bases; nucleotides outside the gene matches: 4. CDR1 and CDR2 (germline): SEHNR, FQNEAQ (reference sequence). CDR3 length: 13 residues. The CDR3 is CASSLTGGNGYTF. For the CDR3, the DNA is TGTGCCAGCAGCCTGACAGGGGGAAATGGCTACACCTTC.

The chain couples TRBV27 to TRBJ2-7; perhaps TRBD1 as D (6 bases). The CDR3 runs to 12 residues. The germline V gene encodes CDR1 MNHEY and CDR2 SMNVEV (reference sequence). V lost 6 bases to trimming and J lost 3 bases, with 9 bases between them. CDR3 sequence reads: CASSLTGYEQYF. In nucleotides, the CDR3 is TGTGCCAGCAGCTTGACAGGCTACGAGCAGTACTTC.

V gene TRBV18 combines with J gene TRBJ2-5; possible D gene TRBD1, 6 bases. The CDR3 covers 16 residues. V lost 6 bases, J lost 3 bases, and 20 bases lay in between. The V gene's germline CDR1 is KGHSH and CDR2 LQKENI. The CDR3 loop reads CASSHEIQGKKETQYF. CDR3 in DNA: TGTGCCAGCTCTCACGAGATACAGGGAAAGAAAGAGACCCAGTACTTC.

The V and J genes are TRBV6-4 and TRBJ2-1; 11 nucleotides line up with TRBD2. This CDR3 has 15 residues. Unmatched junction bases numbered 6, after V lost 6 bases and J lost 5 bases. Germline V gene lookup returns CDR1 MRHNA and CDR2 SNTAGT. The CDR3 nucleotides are TGTGCCAGCAGCACCGGGACTAGCGGAAACAATGAGCAGTTCTTC. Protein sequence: CASSTGTSGNNEQFF.

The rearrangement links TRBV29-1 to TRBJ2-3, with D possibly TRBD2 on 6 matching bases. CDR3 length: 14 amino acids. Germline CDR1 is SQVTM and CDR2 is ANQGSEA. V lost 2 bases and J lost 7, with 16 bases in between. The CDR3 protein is CSVELGRELYTQYF. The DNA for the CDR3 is TGCAGCGTTGAACTGGGGCGGGAACTCTATACGCAGTATTTT.

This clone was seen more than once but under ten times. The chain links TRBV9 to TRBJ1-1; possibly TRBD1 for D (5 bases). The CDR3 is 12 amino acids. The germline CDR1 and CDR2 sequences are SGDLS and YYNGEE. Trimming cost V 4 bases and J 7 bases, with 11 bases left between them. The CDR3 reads CASSQGRGEAFF. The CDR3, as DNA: TGTGCCAGCAGCCAGGGAAGGGGTGAAGCTTTCTTT. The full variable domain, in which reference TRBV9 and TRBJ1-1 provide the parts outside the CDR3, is DSGVTQTPKHLITATGQRVTLRCSPRSGDLSVYWYQQSLDQGLQFLIQYYNGEERAKGNILERFSAQQFPDLHSELNLSSLELGDSALYFCASSQGRGEAFFGQGTRLTVV.

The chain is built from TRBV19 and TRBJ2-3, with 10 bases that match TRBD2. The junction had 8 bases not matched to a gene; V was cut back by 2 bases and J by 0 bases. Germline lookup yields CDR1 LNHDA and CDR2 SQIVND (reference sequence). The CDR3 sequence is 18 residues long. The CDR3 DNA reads TGTGCCAGTAGTATACTCCCATGGACTAGCGGAAGCACAGATACGCAGTATTTT. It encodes CASSILPWTSGSTDTQYF.

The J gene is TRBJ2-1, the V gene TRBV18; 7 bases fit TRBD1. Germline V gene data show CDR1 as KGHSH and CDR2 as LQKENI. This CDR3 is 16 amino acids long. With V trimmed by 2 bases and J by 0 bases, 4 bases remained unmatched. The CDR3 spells CASSPGQAGSYNEQFF. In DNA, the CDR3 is TGTGCCAGCTCACCAGGACAGGCGGGCTCCTACAATGAGCAGTTCTTC.

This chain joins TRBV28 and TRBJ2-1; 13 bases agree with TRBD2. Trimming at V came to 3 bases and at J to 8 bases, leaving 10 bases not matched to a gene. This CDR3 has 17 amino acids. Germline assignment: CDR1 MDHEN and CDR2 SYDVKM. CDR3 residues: CASSFLALAGGPDEQFF. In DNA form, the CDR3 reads TGTGCCAGCAGTTTTTTGGCACTAGCGGGAGGGCCGGATGAGCAGTTCTTC.

For the CDR3, the DNA is TGCGCCAGCAGCCCTGGGACAGGGAACACTGAAGCTTTCTTT. This gives the protein CASSPGTGNTEAFF. The genes are TRBV4-3 and TRBJ1-1, with TRBD1 matching over 8 bases. V was clipped by 4 bases and J by 1 base; unmatched bases: 2. The CDR3 extends over 14 amino acids. Germline V gene lookup returns CDR1 LGHNA and CDR2 YSLEER.

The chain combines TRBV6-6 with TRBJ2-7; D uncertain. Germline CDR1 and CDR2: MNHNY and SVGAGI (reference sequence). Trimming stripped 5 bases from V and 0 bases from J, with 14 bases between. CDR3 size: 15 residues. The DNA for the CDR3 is TGTGCCAGCAGTGCCGACACAACTCTCTCCTACGAGCAGTACTTC. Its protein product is CASSADTTLSYEQYF.

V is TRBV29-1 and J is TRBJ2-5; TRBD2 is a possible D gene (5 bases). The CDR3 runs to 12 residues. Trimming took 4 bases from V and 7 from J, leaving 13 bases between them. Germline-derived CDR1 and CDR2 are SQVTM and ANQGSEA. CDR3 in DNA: TGCAGCGTTGCAGTCTTAGAGGGGACCCAGTACTTC. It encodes CSVAVLEGTQYF.

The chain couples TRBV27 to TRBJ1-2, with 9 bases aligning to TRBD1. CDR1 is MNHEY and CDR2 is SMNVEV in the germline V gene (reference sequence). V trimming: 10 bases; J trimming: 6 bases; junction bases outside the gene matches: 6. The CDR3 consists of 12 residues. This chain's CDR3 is CATAGTGNGYTF. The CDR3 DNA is TGTGCCACTGCCGGGACAGGGAATGGCTACACCTTC.

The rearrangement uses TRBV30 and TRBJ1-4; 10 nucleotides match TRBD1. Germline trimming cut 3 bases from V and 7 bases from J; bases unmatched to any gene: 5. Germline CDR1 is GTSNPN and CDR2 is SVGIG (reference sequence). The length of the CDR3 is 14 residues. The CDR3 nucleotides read TGTGCCTGGAGCTTCGGGACAGGGGCTGAAAAACTGTTTTTT. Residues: CAWSFGTGAEKLFF.

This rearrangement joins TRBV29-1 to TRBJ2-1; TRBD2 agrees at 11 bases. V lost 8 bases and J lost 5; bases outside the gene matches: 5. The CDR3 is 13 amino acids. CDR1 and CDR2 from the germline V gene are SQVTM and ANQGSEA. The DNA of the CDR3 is TGCAGCCTAACTAGCGGGAGCGACAATGAGCAGTTCTTC. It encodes CSLTSGSDNEQFF.

CDR3 nucleotides: TGTGCCAGCACTACGTTAAGCTCCTACAATGAGCAGTTCTTC. Translation: CASTTLSSYNEQFF. This chain links TRBV27 with TRBJ2-1; D is uncertain. The V end lost 7 bases, the J end lost 0 bases, and 10 bases lay between the germline ends. This CDR3 comprises 14 residues. The germline V gene has CDR1 MNHEY and CDR2 SMNVEV (reference sequence).

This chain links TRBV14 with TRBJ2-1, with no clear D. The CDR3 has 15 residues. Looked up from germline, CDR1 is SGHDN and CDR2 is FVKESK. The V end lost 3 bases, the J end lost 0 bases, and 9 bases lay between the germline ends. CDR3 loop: CASSHYASSYNEQFF. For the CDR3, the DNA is TGTGCCAGCAGCCACTACGCGAGCTCCTACAATGAGCAGTTCTTC.

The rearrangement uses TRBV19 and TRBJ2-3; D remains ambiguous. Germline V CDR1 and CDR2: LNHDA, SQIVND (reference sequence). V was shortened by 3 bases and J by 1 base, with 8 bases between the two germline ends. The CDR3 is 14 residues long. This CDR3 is CASSIGVGTDTQYF. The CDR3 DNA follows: TGTGCCAGTAGTATTGGAGTCGGCACAGATACGCAGTATTTT.

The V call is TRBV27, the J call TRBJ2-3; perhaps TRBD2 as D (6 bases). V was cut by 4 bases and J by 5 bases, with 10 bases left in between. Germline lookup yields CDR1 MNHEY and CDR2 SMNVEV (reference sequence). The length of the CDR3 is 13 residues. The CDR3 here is CASSSGGVDTQYF. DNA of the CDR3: TGTGCCAGCAGTTCTGGAGGGGTAGATACGCAGTATTTT.

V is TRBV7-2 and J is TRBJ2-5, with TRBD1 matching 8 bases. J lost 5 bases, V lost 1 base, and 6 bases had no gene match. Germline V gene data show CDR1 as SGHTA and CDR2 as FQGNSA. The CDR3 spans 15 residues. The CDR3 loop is CASSLGAGGLETQYF. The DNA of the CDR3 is TGTGCCAGCAGCTTAGGTGCAGGGGGCCTGGAGACCCAGTACTTC.

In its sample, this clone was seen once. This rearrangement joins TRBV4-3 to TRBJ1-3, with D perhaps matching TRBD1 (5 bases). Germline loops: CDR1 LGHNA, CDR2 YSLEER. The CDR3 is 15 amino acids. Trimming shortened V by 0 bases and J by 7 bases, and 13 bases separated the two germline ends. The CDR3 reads CASSQDRSRGNTIYF. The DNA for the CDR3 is TGCGCCAGCAGCCAAGACAGGTCCCGGGGGAACACCATATATTTT.